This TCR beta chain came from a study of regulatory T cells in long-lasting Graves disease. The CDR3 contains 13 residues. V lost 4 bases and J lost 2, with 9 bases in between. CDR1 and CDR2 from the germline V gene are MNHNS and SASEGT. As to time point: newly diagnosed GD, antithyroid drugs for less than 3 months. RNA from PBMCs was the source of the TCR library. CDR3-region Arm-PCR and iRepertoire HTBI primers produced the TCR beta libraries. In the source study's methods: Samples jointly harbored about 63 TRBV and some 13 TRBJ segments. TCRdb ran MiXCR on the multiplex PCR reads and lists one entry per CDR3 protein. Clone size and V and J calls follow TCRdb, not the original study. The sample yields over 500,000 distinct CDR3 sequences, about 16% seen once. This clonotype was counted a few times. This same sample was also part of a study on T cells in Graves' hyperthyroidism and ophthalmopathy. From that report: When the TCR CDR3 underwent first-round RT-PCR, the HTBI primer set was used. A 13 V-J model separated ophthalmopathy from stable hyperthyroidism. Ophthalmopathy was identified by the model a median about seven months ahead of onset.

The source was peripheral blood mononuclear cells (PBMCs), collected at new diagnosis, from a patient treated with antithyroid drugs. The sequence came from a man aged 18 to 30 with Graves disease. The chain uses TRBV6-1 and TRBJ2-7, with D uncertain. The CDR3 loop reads CASSATVTYEQYF. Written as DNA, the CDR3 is TGTGCCAGCAGTGCGACGGTTACCTACGAGCAGTACTTC.